This TCR beta chain was sequenced during a study of shared clonotypes between healthy human individuals. With 10 bases removed from V and 5 bases from J, the gap between germline ends came to 23 bases. CDR1 and CDR2 (germline): SGHTA, FQGNSA. The CDR3 runs to 15 residues. Study findings and constraints: Having only a few donors restricted how much genetic and exposure-history diversity was captured.

All donors were Caucasian adults living in Nashville, Tennessee. Sequencing was at deep level. In the source study's methods: Junction-only sequences without quality scores were provided by ImmunoSEQ, so filtering was different. Sequencing was performed with immunoSEQ multiplex PCR; in TCRdb, only in-frame clones are kept and a portion is missing. V, J and clone size are taken as reported in that table, and D and trimming were inferred from the DNA itself. The sample has around 480,000 clones, approximately 79% seen once. As for this clone: Its antigen remains unidentified.

The sequencing input was PBMCs. The V call is TRBV7-2, the J call TRBJ2-5; D unresolved. This receptor was identified in a woman between 35 and 50 years old in good health. Some clones in this sample may be carry-over from other donors' samples. Written as DNA, the CDR3 is TGTGCCACCGGATCCCGGGCAGGTTTGGCGGAGACCCAGTACTTC. Translating gives CATGSRAGLAETQYF. The full variable domain, rest sourced from reference TRBV7-2 and TRBJ2-5, is GAGVSQSPSNKVTEKGKDVELRCDPISGHTALYWYRQSLGQGLEFLIYFQGNSAPDKSGLPSDRFSAERTGGSVSTLTIQRTQQEDSAVYLCATGSRAGLAETQYFGPGTRLLVL.